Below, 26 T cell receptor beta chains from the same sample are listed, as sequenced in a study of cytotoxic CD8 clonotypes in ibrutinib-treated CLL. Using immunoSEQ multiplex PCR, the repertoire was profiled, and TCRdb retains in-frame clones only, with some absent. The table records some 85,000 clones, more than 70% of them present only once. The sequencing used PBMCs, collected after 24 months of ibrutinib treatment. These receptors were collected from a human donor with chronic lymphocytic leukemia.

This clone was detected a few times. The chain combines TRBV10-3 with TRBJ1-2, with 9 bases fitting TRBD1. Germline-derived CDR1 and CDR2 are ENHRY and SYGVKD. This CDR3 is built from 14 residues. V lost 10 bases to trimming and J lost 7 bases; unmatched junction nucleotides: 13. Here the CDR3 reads CATGQGSGGSGYTF. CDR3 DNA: TGTGCCACCGGACAGGGGAGTGGAGGTTCTGGCTACACCTTC.

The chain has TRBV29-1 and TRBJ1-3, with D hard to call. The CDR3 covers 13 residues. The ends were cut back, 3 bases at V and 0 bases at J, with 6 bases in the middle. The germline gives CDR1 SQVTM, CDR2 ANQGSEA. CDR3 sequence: CSVDGGSGNTIYF. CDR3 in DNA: TGCAGCGTTGATGGCGGCTCTGGAAACACCATATATTTT.

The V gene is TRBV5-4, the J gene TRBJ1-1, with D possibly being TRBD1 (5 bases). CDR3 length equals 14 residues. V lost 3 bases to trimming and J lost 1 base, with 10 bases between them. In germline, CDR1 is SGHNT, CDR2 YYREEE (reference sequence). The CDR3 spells CASSSGTENTEAFF. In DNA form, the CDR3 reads TGTGCCAGCAGCTCCGGGACGGAGAACACTGAAGCTTTCTTT.

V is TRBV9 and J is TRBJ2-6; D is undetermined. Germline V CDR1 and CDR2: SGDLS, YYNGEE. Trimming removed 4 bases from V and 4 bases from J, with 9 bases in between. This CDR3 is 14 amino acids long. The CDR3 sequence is CASSPQWGANVLTF. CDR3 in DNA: TGTGCCAGCAGCCCCCAGTGGGGGGCCAACGTCCTGACTTTC. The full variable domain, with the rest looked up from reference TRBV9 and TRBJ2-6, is DSGVTQTPKHLITATGQRVTLRCSPRSGDLSVYWYQQSLDQGLQFLIQYYNGEERAKGNILERFSAQQFPDLHSELNLSSLELGDSALYFCASSPQWGANVLTFGAGSRLTVL.

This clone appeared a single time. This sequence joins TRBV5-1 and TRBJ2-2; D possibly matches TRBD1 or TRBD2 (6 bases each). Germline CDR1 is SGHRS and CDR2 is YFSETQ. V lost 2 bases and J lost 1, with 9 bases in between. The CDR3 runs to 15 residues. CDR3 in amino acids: CASSFGGGNTGELFF. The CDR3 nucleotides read TGCGCCAGCAGCTTTGGAGGGGGGAACACCGGGGAGCTGTTTTTT.

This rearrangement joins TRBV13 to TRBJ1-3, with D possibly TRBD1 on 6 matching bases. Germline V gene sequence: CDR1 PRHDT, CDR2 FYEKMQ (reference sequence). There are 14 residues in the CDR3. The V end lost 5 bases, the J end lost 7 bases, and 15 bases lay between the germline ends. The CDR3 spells CASSRRAGANTIYF. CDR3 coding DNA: TGTGCCAGCAGCCGCCGAGCGGGGGCTAACACCATATATTTT.

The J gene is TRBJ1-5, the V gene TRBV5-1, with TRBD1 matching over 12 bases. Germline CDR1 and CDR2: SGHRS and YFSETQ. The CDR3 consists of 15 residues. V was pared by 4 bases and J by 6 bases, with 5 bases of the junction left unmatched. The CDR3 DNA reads TGCGCCAGCAGCCCCGGGACAGGGGGCGTTCAGCCCCAGCATTTT. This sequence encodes CASSPGTGGVQPQHF. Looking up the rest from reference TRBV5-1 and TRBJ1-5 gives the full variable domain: KAGVTQTPRYLIKTRGQQVTLSCSPISGHRSVSWYQQTPGQGLQFLFEYFSETQRNKGNFPGRFSGRQFSNSRSEMNVSTLELGDSALYLCASSPGTGGVQPQHFGDGTRLSIL.

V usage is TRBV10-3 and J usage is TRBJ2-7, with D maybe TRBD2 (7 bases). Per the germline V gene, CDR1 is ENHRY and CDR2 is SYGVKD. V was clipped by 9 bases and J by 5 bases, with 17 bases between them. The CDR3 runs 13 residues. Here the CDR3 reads CAIKAGAGNEQYF. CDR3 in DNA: TGTGCCATAAAGGCGGGGGCAGGCAACGAGCAGTACTTC.

In nucleotides, the CDR3 is TGTGCCAGCAGCCAAGGACTGGGTGGAAACACCATATATTTT. The encoded protein is CASSQGLGGNTIYF. The rearrangement joins TRBV4-2 to TRBJ1-3; D remains ambiguous. This CDR3 contains 14 residues. V was shortened by 1 base and J by 3 bases, with 7 bases between the two germline ends. Looked up from germline, CDR1 is LGHNA and CDR2 is YNFKEQ.

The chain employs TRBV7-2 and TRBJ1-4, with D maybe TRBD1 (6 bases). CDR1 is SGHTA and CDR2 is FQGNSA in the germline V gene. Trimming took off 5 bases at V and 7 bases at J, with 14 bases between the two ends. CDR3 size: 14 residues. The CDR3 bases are TGTGCCAGCAGCCCAGGAAGGGGGATTGAAAAACTGTTTTTT. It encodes CASSPGRGIEKLFF. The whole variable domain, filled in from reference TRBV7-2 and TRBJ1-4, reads GAGVSQSPSNKVTEKGKDVELRCDPISGHTALYWYRQSLGQGLEFLIYFQGNSAPDKSGLPSDRFSAERTGGSVSTLTIQRTQQEDSAVYLCASSPGRGIEKLFFGSGTQLSVL.

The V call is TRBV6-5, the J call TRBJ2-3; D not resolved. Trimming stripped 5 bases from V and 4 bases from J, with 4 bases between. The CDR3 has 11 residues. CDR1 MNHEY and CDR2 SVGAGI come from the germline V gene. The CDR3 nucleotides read TGTGCCAGCAGTCAGTCAGATACGCAGTATTTT. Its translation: CASSQSDTQYF.

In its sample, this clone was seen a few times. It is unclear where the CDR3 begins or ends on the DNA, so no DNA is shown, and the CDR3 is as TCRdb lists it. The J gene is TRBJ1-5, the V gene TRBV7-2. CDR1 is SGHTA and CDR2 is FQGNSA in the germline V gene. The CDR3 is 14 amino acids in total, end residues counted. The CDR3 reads CASSFGPGGQPQHF.

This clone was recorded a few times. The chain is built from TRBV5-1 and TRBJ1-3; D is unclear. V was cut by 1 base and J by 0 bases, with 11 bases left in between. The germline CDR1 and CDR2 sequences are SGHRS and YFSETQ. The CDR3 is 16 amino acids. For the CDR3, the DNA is TGCGCCAGCAGCTTGCAGGCGGAGAGCTCTGGAAACACCATATATTTT. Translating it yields CASSLQAESSGNTIYF.

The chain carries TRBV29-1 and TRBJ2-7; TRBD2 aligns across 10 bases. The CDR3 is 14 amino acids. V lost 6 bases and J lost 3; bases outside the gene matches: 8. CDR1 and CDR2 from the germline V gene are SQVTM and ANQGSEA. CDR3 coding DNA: TGCAGCGTGCTGAGCGGGAGGGCCTACTACGAGCAGTACTTC. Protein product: CSVLSGRAYYEQYF.

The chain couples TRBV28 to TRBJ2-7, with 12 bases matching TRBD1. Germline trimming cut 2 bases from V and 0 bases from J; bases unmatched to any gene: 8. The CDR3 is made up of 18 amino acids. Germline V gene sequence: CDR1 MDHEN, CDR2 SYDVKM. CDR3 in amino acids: CASSLTPGTGGDSYEQYF. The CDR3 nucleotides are TGTGCCAGCAGTTTAACCCCGGGGACAGGGGGCGACTCCTACGAGCAGTACTTC.

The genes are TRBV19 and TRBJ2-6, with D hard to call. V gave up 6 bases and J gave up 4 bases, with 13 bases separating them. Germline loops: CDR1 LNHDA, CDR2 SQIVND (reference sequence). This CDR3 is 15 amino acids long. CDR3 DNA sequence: TGTGCCAGTAGCCCAGGAGTACAGGGGGCCAACGTCCTGACTTTC. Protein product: CASSPGVQGANVLTF.

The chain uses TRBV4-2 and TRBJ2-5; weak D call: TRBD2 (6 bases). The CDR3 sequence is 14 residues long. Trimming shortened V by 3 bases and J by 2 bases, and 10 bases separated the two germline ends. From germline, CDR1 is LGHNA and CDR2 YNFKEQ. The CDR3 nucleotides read TGTGCCAGCAGCCACGGGACTGCTCAAGAGACCCAGTACTTC. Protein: CASSHGTAQETQYF.

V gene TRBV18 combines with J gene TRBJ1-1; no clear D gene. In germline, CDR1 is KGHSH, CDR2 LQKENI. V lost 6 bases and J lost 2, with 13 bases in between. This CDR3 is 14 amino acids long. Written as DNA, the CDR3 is TGTGCCAGCTCCCCGACGGGATCAAACACTGAAGCTTTCTTT. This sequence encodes CASSPTGSNTEAFF.

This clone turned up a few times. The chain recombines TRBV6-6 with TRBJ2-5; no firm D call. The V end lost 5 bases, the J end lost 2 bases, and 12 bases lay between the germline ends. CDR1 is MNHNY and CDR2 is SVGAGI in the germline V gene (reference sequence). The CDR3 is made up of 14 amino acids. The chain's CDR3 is CASSGRSAQETQYF. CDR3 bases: TGTGCCAGCAGTGGCCGGAGCGCACAAGAGACCCAGTACTTC.

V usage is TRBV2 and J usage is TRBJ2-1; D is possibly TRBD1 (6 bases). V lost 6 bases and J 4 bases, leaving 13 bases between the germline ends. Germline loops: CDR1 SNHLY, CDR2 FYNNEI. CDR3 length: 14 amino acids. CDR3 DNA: TGTGCCAGCAGGCTTACACAGGGATACAATGAGCAGTTCTTC. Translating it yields CASRLTQGYNEQFF.

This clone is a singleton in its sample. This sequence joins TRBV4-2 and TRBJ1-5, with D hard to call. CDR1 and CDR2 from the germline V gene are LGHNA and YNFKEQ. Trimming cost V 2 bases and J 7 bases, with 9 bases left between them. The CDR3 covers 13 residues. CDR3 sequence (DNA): TGTGCCAGCAGCCAATCGGGCGGACAGCCCCAGCATTTT. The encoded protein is CASSQSGGQPQHF.

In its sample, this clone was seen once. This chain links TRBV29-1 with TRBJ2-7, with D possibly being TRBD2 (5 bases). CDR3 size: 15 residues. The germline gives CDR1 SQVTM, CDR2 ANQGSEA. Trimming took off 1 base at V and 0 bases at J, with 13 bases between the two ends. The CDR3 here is CSVEGGMGSSYEQYF. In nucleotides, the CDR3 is TGCAGCGTTGAAGGAGGAATGGGGAGCTCCTACGAGCAGTACTTC.

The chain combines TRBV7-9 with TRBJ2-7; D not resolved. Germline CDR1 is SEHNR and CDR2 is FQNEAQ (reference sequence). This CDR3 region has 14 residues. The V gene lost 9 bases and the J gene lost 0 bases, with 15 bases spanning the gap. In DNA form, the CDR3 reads TGTGCCAGTACCCGGACGGCGAGCTCCTACGAGCAGTACTTC. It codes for CASTRTASSYEQYF.

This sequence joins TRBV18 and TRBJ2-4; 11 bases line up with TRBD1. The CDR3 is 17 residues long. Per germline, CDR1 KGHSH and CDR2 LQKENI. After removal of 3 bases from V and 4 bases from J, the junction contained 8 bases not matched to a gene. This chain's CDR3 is CASSPLDRGLGKNIQYF. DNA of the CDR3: TGTGCCAGCTCACCTTTGGACAGGGGGCTGGGGAAAAACATTCAGTACTTC.

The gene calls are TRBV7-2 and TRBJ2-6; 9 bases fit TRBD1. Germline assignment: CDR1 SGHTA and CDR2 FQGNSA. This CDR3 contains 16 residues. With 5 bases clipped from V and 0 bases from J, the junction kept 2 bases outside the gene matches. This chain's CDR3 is CASSRDRASGANVLTF. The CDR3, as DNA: TGTGCCAGCAGCCGGGACAGGGCCTCTGGGGCCAACGTCCTGACTTTC.

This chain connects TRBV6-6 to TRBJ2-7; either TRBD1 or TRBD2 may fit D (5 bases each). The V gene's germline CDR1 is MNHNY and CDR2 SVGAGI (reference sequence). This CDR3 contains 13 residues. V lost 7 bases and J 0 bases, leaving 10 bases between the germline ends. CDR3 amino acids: CASIGTDSYEQYF. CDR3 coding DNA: TGTGCCAGCATAGGGACGGACTCCTACGAGCAGTACTTC.